A single sample is the source of the 27 T cell receptor beta chains below, sequenced in a study of CD4 T cells in relation to SARS-CoV-2 and coronaviruses. The unexposed donors gave CD4+ T cells in about 2011-2018, prior to COVID-19. TCRdb's table, derived via immunoSEQ multiplex PCR, lists solely in-frame clones and lacks some. Of roughly 71,000 clones in the sample, 85% to 90% were seen once. The sequenced sample consisted of memory CD4+ T cells from PBMCs. Source of these receptors: a human donor in good health.

The table lists this clone with a few counts. The chain couples TRBV5-1 to TRBJ2-7, with D unclear. The V end was cut by 7 bases, the J end by 9 bases, with 20 bases between. This CDR3 comprises 13 residues. Germline loops: CDR1 SGHRS, CDR2 YFSETQ. The CDR3 loop is CASYQGRGNVQYF. In nucleotides, the CDR3 is TGCGCCAGCTATCAAGGACGCGGAAACGTGCAGTACTTC.

The chain employs TRBV10-3 and TRBJ2-5; no firm D call. The V gene's germline CDR1 is ENHRY and CDR2 SYGVKD. The CDR3 is 13 residues long. The CDR3, as DNA: TGTGCTTCTAACACACCGTACCAAGAGACCCAGTACTTC. Protein: CASNTPYQETQYF.

This chain uses TRBV4-3 with TRBJ2-2; the D gene is possibly TRBD1 (6 bases). Trimming removed 6 bases from V and 2 bases from J, with 10 bases in between. Germline V gene lookup returns CDR1 LGHNA and CDR2 YSLEER. The CDR3 has 14 residues. The CDR3 protein is CASRDRPNTGELFF. The CDR3 nucleotides are TGCGCCAGCAGGGACAGACCCAACACCGGGGAGCTGTTTTTT.

The V call is TRBV19, the J call TRBJ2-3; TRBD2 might be the D (7 bases). V dropped 3 bases and J dropped 4 bases, with 14 bases sitting between them. This CDR3 has 15 amino acids. Germline values: CDR1 LNHDA, CDR2 SQIVND (reference sequence). CDR3 coding DNA: TGTGCCAGTAGTATTAGGCGGGGGCGTGCAGATACGCAGTATTTT. Encoded protein: CASSIRRGRADTQYF.

The chain's CDR3 is CASSYTGTSTDTQYF. The CDR3 DNA reads TGCGCCAGCAGCTATACAGGGACTAGCACAGATACGCAGTATTTT. The chain has TRBV5-1 and TRBJ2-3; D is tentatively TRBD1 or TRBD2 (6 bases each). The germline V and J ends were trimmed by 3 bases and 0 bases, with 11 bases remaining between them. The CDR3 totals 15 residues. Germline V gene lookup returns CDR1 SGHRS and CDR2 YFSETQ.

The gene calls are TRBV5-1 and TRBJ2-6; 8 bases fit TRBD1. The CDR3 is 17 residues long. The V and J ends lost 4 bases and 2 bases, in that order; junction bases with no gene match: 8. Germline V lookup: CDR1 SGHRS, CDR2 YFSETQ. CDR3 sequence reads: CASSLNPQGAGANVLTF. The DNA of the CDR3 is TGCGCCAGCAGCCTGAACCCACAGGGGGCTGGGGCCAACGTCCTGACTTTC.

V usage is TRBV19 and J usage is TRBJ1-4; a possible D gene is TRBD1 (6 bases). Germline CDR1 LNHDA, CDR2 SQIVND (reference sequence). The CDR3 is made up of 14 amino acids. V lost 7 bases and J lost 7, with 16 bases in between. CDR3 DNA sequence: TGTGCCAGTACCCCGTGGGGGGGCATTGAAAAACTGTTTTTT. It specifies CASTPWGGIEKLFF.

V is TRBV7-2 and J is TRBJ1-1; TRBD1 aligns across 7 bases. This CDR3 has 13 amino acids. Germline-derived CDR1 and CDR2 are SGHTA and FQGNSA. Trimming took 7 bases from V and 6 from J; bases not matched to a gene: 8. CDR3 in amino acids: CASTSFRGSEAFF. CDR3 nucleotides: TGTGCCAGCACCTCCTTCAGGGGGTCTGAAGCTTTCTTT.

As regards this clone: One end of the junction does not line up with germline, which may come from a read error. This chain joins TRBV7-7 and TRBJ1-3, with D tentatively TRBD1 (5 bases). CDR3 length equals 14 residues. Germline V CDR1 and CDR2: SSHAT, FNYEAQ (reference sequence). CDR3: CQGLAARAGNTIYF. The CDR3 nucleotides are TGCCAGGGACTCGCGGCGAGGGCCGGAAACACCATATATTTT. The whole variable domain, filled in from reference TRBV7-7 and TRBJ1-3, reads GAGVSQSPRYKVTKRGQDVTLRCDPISSHATLYWYQQALGQGPEFLTYFNYEAQPDKSGLPSDRFSAERPEGSISTLTIQRTEQRDSAMYRCQGLAARAGNTIYFGEGSWLTVV.

This chain joins TRBV5-4 and TRBJ1-2, with 10 nucleotides matching TRBD1. This CDR3 has 15 residues. J gave up 6 bases and V 2 bases, and 7 bases lay outside the gene matches. Germline V gives CDR1 SGHNT, CDR2 YYREEE (reference sequence). The CDR3 is CASSFSLGQGNGYTF. The CDR3, as DNA: TGTGCCAGCAGCTTTTCTTTGGGACAGGGGAATGGCTACACCTTC.

For the CDR3, the DNA is TGTGCCAGCACCCGGGAGGGGGGCCATGAAAAACTGTTTTTT. The encoded protein is CASTREGGHEKLFF. The chain joins TRBV7-9 to TRBJ1-4, with D possibly being TRBD1 (6 bases). Trimming shortened V by 7 bases and J by 6 bases, and 15 bases separated the two germline ends. CDR1 is SEHNR and CDR2 is FQNEAQ in the germline V gene (reference sequence). The CDR3 runs 14 residues.

A single count supports this clone. The chain combines TRBV19 with TRBJ1-2, with D hard to call. The CDR3 spans 15 residues. V gave up 3 bases and J gave up 3 bases, with 14 bases separating them. Germline lookup yields CDR1 LNHDA and CDR2 SQIVND (reference sequence). The DNA for the CDR3 is TGTGCCAGTAGTATGGAGAGTGCCCTGGACTATGGCTACACCTTC. It codes for CASSMESALDYGYTF.

The chain employs TRBV10-2 and TRBJ2-2; 7 bases match TRBD1. CDR3 length: 13 residues. Germline CDR1 reads WSHSY; CDR2 reads SAAADI. J lost 3 bases, V lost 6 bases, and 1 base had no gene match. The CDR3 sequence is CASRGQYTGELFF. As DNA, the CDR3 is TGCGCCAGCAGGGGACAGTACACCGGGGAGCTGTTTTTT.

This chain uses TRBV2 with TRBJ2-7, with TRBD1 as a possible D gene (5 bases). CDR3 size: 14 residues. V was cut by 0 bases and J by 3 bases, with 9 bases left in between. The germline gives CDR1 SNHLY, CDR2 FYNNEI. The CDR3 DNA follows: TGTGCCAGCAGTGAAGCGCTTCAGGGCTACGAGCAGTACTTC. Amino acid sequence: CASSEALQGYEQYF.

The chain uses TRBV5-1 and TRBJ2-3; 8 nucleotides line up with TRBD2. CDR1 and CDR2 (germline): SGHRS, YFSETQ. With V trimmed by 0 bases and J by 0 bases, 3 bases remained unmatched. The CDR3 is 16 residues long. The CDR3 sequence is CASSLGLAGSTDTQYF. DNA of the CDR3: TGCGCCAGCAGCTTGGGGCTAGCGGGTAGCACAGATACGCAGTATTTT.

V is TRBV5-4 and J is TRBJ2-1, with 7 bases that match TRBD2. The V gene end was trimmed by 4 bases and the J gene end by 8 bases; junction bases not matched to a gene: 12. The CDR3 is 15 residues long. CDR1 is SGHNT, CDR2 YYREEE, per germline (reference sequence). The DNA for the CDR3 is TGTGCCAGCAGCGACCGACGTACTAGCGACGATGAGCAGTTCTTC. It yields the protein CASSDRRTSDDEQFF.

V and J are TRBV28 and TRBJ1-5; 10 nucleotides align to TRBD1. J gave up 0 bases and V 5 bases, and 10 bases lay outside the gene matches. Per the germline V gene, CDR1 is MDHEN and CDR2 is SYDVKM. The CDR3 covers 18 residues. CDR3 bases: TGTGCCAGCAGTCGTTGGACAGGGGGGACATCTAGCAATCAGCCCCAGCATTTT. Protein sequence: CASSRWTGGTSSNQPQHF.

The gene calls are TRBV7-3 and TRBJ2-1, with D unresolved. Trimming stripped 1 base from V and 7 bases from J, with 8 bases between. This CDR3 is 13 amino acids long. The germline V gene has CDR1 SGHTA and CDR2 FQGTGA. Here the CDR3 reads CASSLRASNEQFF. The CDR3 region has the DNA TGTGCCAGCAGCTTAAGGGCGTCTAATGAGCAGTTCTTC.

The V and J genes are TRBV5-4 and TRBJ2-2; possible D gene TRBD1, 6 bases. The V and J ends lost 0 bases and 3 bases respectively, with 12 bases between them. Germline values: CDR1 SGHNT, CDR2 YYREEE (reference sequence). This CDR3 contains 16 residues. CDR3 sequence: CASSLGTVVDTGELFF. The DNA for the CDR3 is TGTGCCAGCAGCTTGGGGACAGTAGTGGACACCGGGGAGCTGTTTTTT.

The rearrangement uses TRBV2 and TRBJ1-1, with D perhaps TRBD1 (6 bases). The CDR3 contains 13 residues. The germline CDR1 and CDR2 sequences are SNHLY and FYNNEI. V was trimmed by 6 bases and J by 5 bases, leaving 13 bases between them. Here the CDR3 reads CASRGDTSTEAFF. DNA of the CDR3: TGTGCCAGCAGGGGGGACACATCAACTGAAGCTTTCTTT.

The J gene is TRBJ2-2, the V gene TRBV9, with 10 positions matching TRBD2. V lost 4 bases, J lost 6 bases, and 12 bases stayed unmatched. This CDR3 comprises 17 residues. CDR1 SGDLS and CDR2 YYNGEE come from the germline V gene. The CDR3 nucleotides are TGTGCCAGCAGCCCTCATACCGGGCTAGCGGGAGCCGGGGAGCTGTTTTTT. This encodes CASSPHTGLAGAGELFF.

This chain joins TRBV19 and TRBJ1-6; no definite D call. Germline V gives CDR1 LNHDA, CDR2 SQIVND (reference sequence). The CDR3 covers 14 residues. The V and J ends lost 3 bases and 14 bases respectively, with 17 bases between them. The CDR3 DNA reads as TGTGCCAGTAGTATCGATGGAACCGGTCTAACCCTCCACTTT. Residues: CASSIDGTGLTLHF.

V usage is TRBV5-4 and J usage is TRBJ1-4; perhaps TRBD1 as D (6 bases). This CDR3 region has 15 residues. Germline V gives CDR1 SGHNT, CDR2 YYREEE (reference sequence). With 0 bases removed from V and 5 bases from J, the gap between germline ends came to 11 bases. CDR3: CASSLGGTLNEKLFF. DNA for the CDR3: TGTGCCAGCAGCTTGGGGGGGACACTGAATGAAAAACTGTTTTTT.

The chain is built from TRBV19 and TRBJ1-1; possibly TRBD1 for D (5 bases). Trimming took 6 bases from V and 2 from J, leaving 10 bases between them. The CDR3 is made up of 13 amino acids. Germline V gene sequence: CDR1 LNHDA, CDR2 SQIVND (reference sequence). CDR3 loop: CASSQTVNTEAFF. In DNA form, the CDR3 reads TGTGCCAGTAGCCAGACAGTCAACACTGAAGCTTTCTTT.

The chain uses TRBV10-3 and TRBJ1-2; D is unclear. Trimming stripped 1 base from V and 0 bases from J, with 9 bases between. The length of the CDR3 is 15 residues. CDR1 is ENHRY and CDR2 is SYGVKD in the germline V gene. CDR3 residues: CAISELRDPNYGYTF. CDR3 nucleotide sequence: TGTGCCATCAGTGAGTTACGAGACCCTAACTATGGCTACACCTTC.

The chain recombines TRBV30 with TRBJ1-4, with 10 bases matching TRBD1. Germline-derived CDR1 and CDR2 are GTSNPN and SVGIG (reference sequence). The trim removed 4 bases at V and 8 bases at J, leaving 13 bases unmatched. The CDR3 loop spans 16 amino acids. This chain's CDR3 is CAWTNHRDRGEEKLFF. The CDR3 DNA sequence: TGTGCCTGGACCAACCACCGGGACAGGGGAGAAGAAAAACTGTTTTTT. Combining the CDR3 with reference TRBV30 and TRBJ1-4 gives the whole variable domain SQTIHQWPATLVQPVGSPLSLECTVEGTSNPNLYWYRQAAGRGLQLLFYSVGIGQISSEVPQNLSASRPQDRQFILSSKKLLLSDSGFYLCAWTNHRDRGEEKLFFGSGTQLSVL.

J is TRBJ2-3 and V is TRBV7-2; 7 bases match TRBD2. This CDR3 is built from 15 residues. Germline CDR1 SGHTA, CDR2 FQGNSA. V was pared by 4 bases and J by 5 bases, with 9 bases of the junction left unmatched. The CDR3 reads CASSSAGVRGDTQYF. The CDR3 coding sequence is TGTGCCAGCAGCTCCGCGGGGGTCCGGGGAGATACGCAGTATTTT.